Listed below are T cell receptor beta chains from one sample, sequenced in a study of post-analysis software for immune sequencing data. TCRdb redid the calling of the PCR reads with MiXCR, one entry per CDR3 protein. The profile covers roughly 800,000 distinct CDR3 sequences, with roughly 29% appearing a single time and 0.55% to 0.65% taken by the ten largest. Sequenced sample: blood. These receptor sequences come from a girl aged 5 to 17 with multiple sclerosis. Both conserved end residues are part of each CDR3. The D gene is left open where the match is weak. Clone size is stated in some rows and not others, as once, few, many or a class when expanded.

clone_size: few; v_call: TRBV7-8; j_call: TRBJ2-5; d_call: NA; cdr3_aa: CASSLGSAIQETQYF; cdr3_nt: TGTGCCAGCAGCTTAGGGTCAGCCATCCAAGAGACCCAGTACTTC
clone_size: NA; v_call: TRBV4-3; j_call: TRBJ2-1; d_call: NA; cdr3_aa: CASSQVLGGEGNEQFF; cdr3_nt: TGCGCCAGCAGCCAAGTATTAGGGGGGGAGGGCAATGAGCAGTTCTTC
clone_size: NA; v_call: TRBV7-8; j_call: TRBJ2-1; d_call: NA; cdr3_aa: CASSLVSSNEQFF; cdr3_nt: TGTGCCAGCAGCTTAGTTTCGAGCAATGAGCAGTTCTTC
clone_size: NA; v_call: TRBV2; j_call: TRBJ1-4; d_call: TRBD1; cdr3_aa: CASMTGRGNEKLFF; cdr3_nt: TGTGCCAGCATGACTGGCAGGGGGAATGAAAAACTGTTTTTT
clone_size: NA; v_call: TRBV4-1; j_call: TRBJ2-7; d_call: TRBD2; cdr3_aa: CASRPTDGGGRRVEQYF; cdr3_nt: TGCGCCAGCAGACCCACTGACGGCGGGGGAAGAAGGGTCGAGCAGTACTTC
clone_size: NA; v_call: TRBV29-1; j_call: TRBJ2-5; d_call: NA; cdr3_aa: CSVAEGTQYF; cdr3_nt: TGCAGCGTTGCAGAGGGGACCCAGTACTTC
clone_size: NA; v_call: TRBV15; j_call: TRBJ2-5; d_call: TRBD1; cdr3_aa: CATGRGTGTETQYF; cdr3_nt: TGTGCCACCGGCAGAGGGACAGGGACAGAGACCCAGTACTTC
clone_size: NA; v_call: TRBV5-1; j_call: TRBJ1-1; d_call: NA; cdr3_aa: CASRLPGSVSTEAFF; cdr3_nt: TGCGCCAGCCGACTCCCGGGGAGTGTGAGTACTGAAGCTTTCTTT
clone_size: NA; v_call: TRBV5-1; j_call: TRBJ1-6; d_call: NA; cdr3_aa: CASSLDSYNSPLHF; cdr3_nt: TGCGCCAGCAGCTTGGATTCCTATAATTCACCCCTCCACTTT
clone_size: NA; v_call: TRBV7-9; j_call: TRBJ2-3; d_call: NA; cdr3_aa: CASSFLKSQRTITDTQYF; cdr3_nt: TGTGCCAGCAGCTTCCTCAAGAGTCAGCGGACAATCACAGATACGCAGTATTTT
clone_size: NA; v_call: TRBV28; j_call: TRBJ2-7; d_call: TRBD2; cdr3_aa: CASNGGSGGRSEQYF; cdr3_nt: TGTGCCAGTAACGGCGGAAGCGGGGGGCGATCCGAGCAGTACTTC
clone_size: NA; v_call: TRBV28; j_call: TRBJ2-4; d_call: NA; cdr3_aa: CASSYGLDIQYF; cdr3_nt: TGTGCCAGCAGTTACGGACTCGACATTCAGTACTTC
clone_size: NA; v_call: TRBV20-1; j_call: TRBJ1-2; d_call: NA; cdr3_aa: CSANARGNYGYTF; cdr3_nt: TGCAGTGCCAATGCGCGGGGGAACTATGGCTACACCTTC
clone_size: NA; v_call: TRBV20-1; j_call: TRBJ2-3; d_call: NA; cdr3_aa: CSAIIRAAGRRADTQYF; cdr3_nt: TGCAGTGCTATCATACGGGCGGCGGGCAGGCGGGCCGATACGCAGTATTTT
clone_size: NA; v_call: TRBV3-1; j_call: TRBJ1-2; d_call: NA; cdr3_aa: CASSQDGAANYGYTF; cdr3_nt: TGTGCCAGCAGCCAAGATGGGGCGGCCAACTATGGCTACACCTTC
clone_size: NA; v_call: TRBV7-8; j_call: TRBJ2-1; d_call: TRBD2; cdr3_aa: CASSRGTSTYNEQFF; cdr3_nt: TGTGCCAGCAGTCGAGGGACTAGCACCTACAATGAGCAGTTCTTC
clone_size: NA; v_call: TRBV27; j_call: TRBJ2-3; d_call: NA; cdr3_aa: CASSLFGGINTDTQYF; cdr3_nt: TGTGCCAGCAGTTTATTTGGCGGAATAAACACAGATACGCAGTATTTT
clone_size: NA; v_call: TRBV5-1; j_call: TRBJ2-3; d_call: TRBD1; cdr3_aa: CAGSLAGQVADTQYF; cdr3_nt: TGCGCCGGCAGCTTGGCTGGACAGGTTGCAGATACGCAGTATTTT
clone_size: NA; v_call: TRBV7-6; j_call: TRBJ1-4; d_call: NA; cdr3_aa: CASSLRPPNTGATNEKLFF; cdr3_nt: TGTGCCAGCAGTTTACGTCCCCCGAACACTGGTGCAACTAATGAAAAACTGTTTTTT
clone_size: NA; v_call: TRBV27; j_call: TRBJ2-1; d_call: TRBD1; cdr3_aa: CASIARQGASLEQFF; cdr3_nt: TGTGCCAGCATAGCGAGGCAGGGGGCGAGTCTTGAGCAGTTCTTC
clone_size: NA; v_call: TRBV5-1; j_call: TRBJ1-1; d_call: NA; cdr3_aa: CTSSLWAGDTEAFF; cdr3_nt: TGCACCAGCAGCTTGTGGGCGGGCGACACTGAAGCTTTCTTT
clone_size: few; v_call: TRBV14; j_call: TRBJ1-6; d_call: NA; cdr3_aa: CASSPETANSPLHF; cdr3_nt: TGTGCCAGCAGTCCTGAGACAGCCAATTCACCCCTCCACTTT
clone_size: many; v_call: TRBV7-2; j_call: TRBJ2-3; d_call: NA; cdr3_aa: CASSLGGGTETQYF; cdr3_nt: TGTGCCAGCAGCTTAGGCGGCGGGACGGAAACGCAGTATTTT
clone_size: NA; v_call: TRBV10-3; j_call: TRBJ2-2; d_call: TRBD1; cdr3_aa: CAMGQTNTGELFF; cdr3_nt: TGTGCCATGGGACAGACCAACACCGGGGAGCTGTTTTTT
clone_size: NA; v_call: TRBV7-2; j_call: TRBJ2-7; d_call: TRBD2; cdr3_aa: CASSLVLAGAHEQYF; cdr3_nt: TGTGCCAGCAGCTTAGTACTAGCGGGAGCCCACGAGCAGTACTTC
clone_size: NA; v_call: TRBV7-2; j_call: TRBJ1-2; d_call: NA; cdr3_aa: CASTPSLNTGNGYTF; cdr3_nt: TGTGCCAGCACCCCGAGCCTCAACACAGGGAATGGCTACACCTTC
clone_size: many; v_call: TRBV12-3/TRBV12-4; j_call: TRBJ2-7; d_call: NA; cdr3_aa: CASSLASTYEQYF; cdr3_nt: TGTGCCAGCAGTTTAGCTTCCACCTACGAGCAGTACTTC
clone_size: NA; v_call: TRBV10-2; j_call: TRBJ2-3; d_call: TRBD2; cdr3_aa: CASGLAGDTDTQYF; cdr3_nt: TGCGCCAGCGGTCTAGCGGGAGACACAGATACGCAGTATTTT
clone_size: few; v_call: TRBV3-1; j_call: TRBJ1-1; d_call: NA; cdr3_aa: CASSRTLENTEAFF; cdr3_nt: TGTGCCAGCAGCCGGACTTTGGAGAACACTGAAGCTTTCTTT
clone_size: NA; v_call: TRBV5-1; j_call: TRBJ2-7; d_call: NA; cdr3_aa: CASSFNRAYEQYF; cdr3_nt: TGCGCCAGCAGCTTTAACAGGGCCTACGAGCAGTACTTC
clone_size: NA; v_call: TRBV27; j_call: TRBJ2-1; d_call: NA; cdr3_aa: CASSPYYGGSGNEQFF; cdr3_nt: TGTGCCAGCAGTCCCTACTATGGTGGGAGTGGCAATGAGCAGTTCTTC
clone_size: few; v_call: TRBV5-1; j_call: TRBJ2-3; d_call: NA; cdr3_aa: CASRGRASYTDTQYF; cdr3_nt: TGCGCCAGCAGGGGTAGAGCCAGCTACACAGATACGCAGTATTTT
clone_size: NA; v_call: TRBV28; j_call: TRBJ1-4; d_call: NA; cdr3_aa: CASSNRGKTNEKLFF; cdr3_nt: TGTGCCAGCAGTAATAGGGGGAAGACTAATGAAAAACTGTTTTTT
clone_size: NA; v_call: TRBV6-2/TRBV6-3; j_call: TRBJ1-5; d_call: NA; cdr3_aa: CASSYSIAVGGLGPVNQPQHF; cdr3_nt: TGTGCCAGCAGTTACTCGATTGCCGTCGGGGGCTTGGGCCCAGTGAATCAGCCCCAGCATTTT
clone_size: few; v_call: TRBV7-2; j_call: TRBJ2-1; d_call: NA; cdr3_aa: CASSKDSHEQFF; cdr3_nt: TGTGCCAGCAGCAAGGACTCCCATGAGCAGTTCTTC
clone_size: few; v_call: TRBV7-9; j_call: TRBJ1-5; d_call: NA; cdr3_aa: CASSSETNPQHF; cdr3_nt: TGTGCCAGCAGCTCAGAGACAAACCCCCAGCATTTT
clone_size: NA; v_call: TRBV4-3; j_call: TRBJ2-5; d_call: NA; cdr3_aa: CASSQDVTDQETQYF; cdr3_nt: TGCGCCAGCAGCCAAGATGTTACGGACCAAGAGACCCAGTACTTC
clone_size: once; v_call: TRBV10-3; j_call: TRBJ2-1; d_call: NA; cdr3_aa: CAIKGTSSYNGQFF; cdr3_nt: TGTGCCATCAAGGGAACTAGCTCCTACAATGGGCAGTTCTTC
clone_size: NA; v_call: TRBV20-1; j_call: TRBJ2-3; d_call: TRBD2; cdr3_aa: CSARKAGVTDTQYF; cdr3_nt: TGCAGTGCTAGAAAGGCGGGAGTCACAGATACGCAGTATTTT
clone_size: NA; v_call: TRBV5-1; j_call: TRBJ2-3; d_call: NA; cdr3_aa: CASQLAVSTDTQYF; cdr3_nt: TGCGCCAGTCAGCTAGCCGTGAGCACAGATACGCAGTATTTT
clone_size: NA; v_call: TRBV5-1; j_call: TRBJ2-1; d_call: NA; cdr3_aa: CASSTTAGAAYNEQFF; cdr3_nt: TGCGCCAGCAGCACCACTGCGGGGGCCGCCTACAATGAGCAGTTCTTC
clone_size: NA; v_call: TRBV20-1; j_call: TRBJ2-3; d_call: NA; cdr3_aa: CSGEWTDTQYF; cdr3_nt: TGCAGTGGGGAGTGGACAGATACGCAGTATTTT
clone_size: NA; v_call: TRBV2; j_call: TRBJ2-1; d_call: NA; cdr3_aa: CARTGYNEQFF; cdr3_nt: TGTGCCAGAACAGGGTACAATGAGCAGTTCTTC
clone_size: NA; v_call: TRBV14; j_call: TRBJ2-1; d_call: NA; cdr3_aa: CASSHRRTGYNEQFF; cdr3_nt: TGTGCCAGCAGCCACAGACGGACGGGCTACAATGAGCAGTTCTTC
clone_size: few; v_call: TRBV7-9; j_call: TRBJ2-3; d_call: TRBD1; cdr3_aa: CASSRAPGQTSSTDTQYF; cdr3_nt: TGTGCCAGCAGCAGGGCCCCGGGACAGACATCTAGCACAGATACGCAGTATTTT
clone_size: NA; v_call: TRBV7-8; j_call: TRBJ2-3; d_call: NA; cdr3_aa: CASSPISPGATTDTQYF; cdr3_nt: TGTGCCAGCAGTCCCATCTCGCCGGGAGCAACCACAGATACGCAGTATTTT
clone_size: NA; v_call: TRBV6-6; j_call: TRBJ1-2; d_call: TRBD1; cdr3_aa: CASRRGGQGADGYTF; cdr3_nt: TGTGCCAGCAGAAGGGGGGGACAGGGGGCTGATGGCTACACCTTC
clone_size: few; v_call: TRBV15; j_call: TRBJ2-7; d_call: NA; cdr3_aa: CATSRDREAYEQYF; cdr3_nt: TGTGCCACCAGCAGAGATAGGGAGGCTTACGAGCAGTACTTC
clone_size: few; v_call: TRBV6-2/TRBV6-3; j_call: TRBJ1-1; d_call: NA; cdr3_aa: CASREDRAGTEAFF; cdr3_nt: TGTGCCAGCAGGGAGGACCGGGCTGGCACTGAAGCTTTCTTT
clone_size: NA; v_call: TRBV5-1; j_call: TRBJ2-7; d_call: TRBD1; cdr3_aa: CASSVAGTVVHEQYF; cdr3_nt: TGCGCCAGCAGCGTCGCCGGGACAGTAGTCCACGAGCAGTACTTC
clone_size: NA; v_call: TRBV29-1; j_call: TRBJ2-7; d_call: NA; cdr3_aa: CSVAGQNSYEQYF; cdr3_nt: TGCAGCGTTGCGGGACAAAACTCCTACGAGCAGTACTTC
clone_size: NA; v_call: TRBV18; j_call: TRBJ2-3; d_call: TRBD2; cdr3_aa: CASSTIGLAVTFTDTQYF; cdr3_nt: TGTGCCAGCTCAACCATCGGACTAGCGGTTACCTTCACAGATACGCAGTATTTT
clone_size: few; v_call: TRBV4-3; j_call: TRBJ2-5; d_call: TRBD1; cdr3_aa: CASSQGDRAYETQYF; cdr3_nt: TGCGCCAGCAGCCAAGGGGACAGGGCATATGAGACCCAGTACTTC